The 23 T cell receptor beta chains below were found in one sample sequenced in a study of cytomegalovirus exposure and HLA in healthy donors. With 60 Vbeta and 13 Jbeta primers, the PCR was carried out. Sequenced by immunoSEQ multiplex PCR; TCRdb stores in-frame clones only, minus some. The sample yields about 300,000 clones, about nine tenths seen once. Sequenced sample: PBMCs. Every receptor here comes from a man between 35 and 55 years old in good health and CMV-seropositive.

The chain joins TRBV5-1 to TRBJ2-7; D might be TRBD1 (5 bases). V lost 4 bases to trimming and J lost 4 bases, with 18 bases between them. This CDR3 is built from 15 residues. Looked up from germline, CDR1 is SGHRS and CDR2 is YFSETQ. CDR3 sequence (DNA): TGCGCCAGCAGCCCCCCTTTCCAGGGCAGGTACGAGCAGTACTTC. Its translation is CASSPPFQGRYEQYF.

As for this clone: At the DNA level, this CDR3 is encoded by other sequences in the same sample as well. The chain uses TRBV7-6 and TRBJ2-2; the match to TRBD2 covers 10 bases. The CDR3 is 14 residues long. Germline V gene sequence: CDR1 SGHVS, CDR2 FNYEAQ. Unmatched junction bases numbered 1, after V lost 6 bases and J lost 3 bases. The CDR3 loop is CASSLAGDTGELFF. The CDR3 region has the DNA TGTGCCAGCAGTCTAGCGGGGGACACCGGGGAGCTGTTTTTT.

This clone was seen a few times. J is TRBJ1-5 and V is TRBV5-6; D possibly corresponds to TRBD1 (5 bases). This CDR3 is built from 13 residues. The germline V and J ends were trimmed by 2 bases and 7 bases, with 10 bases remaining between them. Germline V gene data show CDR1 as SGHDT and CDR2 as YYEEEE. CDR3 nucleotide sequence: TGTGCCAGCAGCTTCCAGGGTAGCCAGCCCCAGCATTTT. Amino acid sequence: CASSFQGSQPQHF. Looking up the rest from reference TRBV5-6 and TRBJ1-5 gives the full variable domain: DAGVTQSPTHLIKTRGQQVTLRCSPKSGHDTVSWYQQALGQGPQFIFQYYEEEERQRGNFPDRFSGHQFPNYSSELNVNALLLGDSALYLCASSFQGSQPQHFGDGTRLSIL.

This clone was counted only a few times. The chain employs TRBV4-3 and TRBJ2-2; weak D call: TRBD1 (6 bases). Trimming removed 2 bases from V and 7 bases from J, with 17 bases in between. The CDR3 is 16 amino acids. Looked up from germline, CDR1 is LGHNA and CDR2 is YSLEER. CDR3 in DNA: TGCGCCAGCAGCCAACAGGGGAATAATCTAGGCGGGGAGCTGTTTTTT. Its translation is CASSQQGNNLGGELFF.

About this clone: A read error may account for a junction end that differs from germline. This sequence joins TRBV7-6 and TRBJ2-1; the match to TRBD2 covers 12 bases. The CDR3 spans 15 residues. Germline values: CDR1 SGHVS, CDR2 FNYEAQ. CDR3 nucleotides: TGTGCCAGCGGCTTACTAGCGGGAGGAGACAATGAGCAGTTCTTC. Protein product: CASGLLAGGDNEQFF.

The chain combines TRBV9 with TRBJ2-3, with 9 bases identical to TRBD2. The CDR3 has 15 amino acids. Germline CDR1 and CDR2: SGDLS and YYNGEE. The V and J ends lost 1 base and 4 bases, in that order; junction bases with no gene match: 4. Here the CDR3 DNA reads TGTGCCAGCAGCGTATTAGCGGGAGTGGCAGATACGCAGTATTTT. Amino acids: CASSVLAGVADTQYF.

The J gene is TRBJ2-3, the V gene TRBV5-6; 9 bases match TRBD2. The CDR3 has 19 amino acids. Germline V gives CDR1 SGHDT, CDR2 YYEEEE. The V and J ends lost 5 bases and 2 bases, in that order; junction bases with no gene match: 18. CDR3 nucleotide sequence: TGTGCCAGCAGGGTGGAGAGGGGTAGCGGGAGAATAGCCACAGATACGCAGTATTTT. Protein sequence: CASRVERGSGRIATDTQYF.

This chain connects TRBV14 to TRBJ1-2, with TRBD1 matching over 10 bases. The CDR3 totals 14 residues. The junction had 1 base not matched to a gene; V was cut back by 4 bases and J by 2 bases. From germline, CDR1 is SGHDN and CDR2 FVKESK. CDR3 sequence (DNA): TGTGCCAGCAGCCGGGACAGGGGAAACTATGGCTACACCTTC. The encoded protein is CASSRDRGNYGYTF. The variable domain in full, with the rest retrieved from reference TRBV14 and TRBJ1-2, is EAGVTQFPSHSVIEKGQTVTLRCDPISGHDNLYWYRRVMGKEIKFLLHFVKESKQDESGMPNNRFLAERTGGTYSTLKVQPAELEDSGVYFCASSRDRGNYGYTFGSGTRLTVV.

The chain has TRBV28 and TRBJ1-5, with unresolved D. This CDR3 region has 15 residues. V lost 7 bases and J 0 bases, leaving 13 bases between the germline ends. Germline values: CDR1 MDHEN, CDR2 SYDVKM. CDR3 sequence reads: CASKHPSFSNQPQHF. DNA for the CDR3: TGTGCCAGCAAGCATCCGTCTTTTAGCAATCAGCCCCAGCATTTT.

The chain has TRBV5-1 and TRBJ2-2; D may be TRBD1 (5 bases). This CDR3 comprises 14 residues. CDR1 is SGHRS and CDR2 is YFSETQ in the germline V gene. V was clipped by 1 base and J by 6 bases, with 10 bases between them. This chain's CDR3 is CASSLTIRAGELFF. The CDR3 nucleotides read TGCGCCAGCAGCTTGACGATCAGGGCCGGGGAGCTGTTTTTT.

The chain employs TRBV5-1 and TRBJ2-7; D is unclear. Germline CDR1 SGHRS, CDR2 YFSETQ. V was cut by 3 bases and J by 4 bases, with 5 bases left in between. This CDR3 comprises 11 residues. CDR3 bases: TGCGCCAGCAGCTCCCTTTACGAGCAGTACTTC. Protein product: CASSSLYEQYF.

The chain recombines TRBV19 with TRBJ2-5, with D possibly being TRBD1 (6 bases). CDR1 is LNHDA, CDR2 SQIVND, per germline (reference sequence). The germline V and J ends were trimmed by 5 bases and 5 bases, with 15 bases remaining between them. CDR3 size: 14 residues. CDR3 in DNA: TGTGCCAGTAGTTCGTGGGCAGGGGCCGAGACCCAGTACTTC. As protein: CASSSWAGAETQYF.

The chain combines TRBV19 with TRBJ1-5; D is perhaps TRBD1 (5 bases). CDR1 LNHDA and CDR2 SQIVND come from the germline V gene (reference sequence). The CDR3 contains 14 residues. Trimming shortened V by 4 bases and J by 6 bases, and 13 bases separated the two germline ends. In DNA form, the CDR3 reads TGTGCCAGTAGTAGTGACAGACGTGGTCAGCCCCAGCATTTT. It is translated as CASSSDRRGQPQHF. Full variable domain (outside the CDR3, taken from reference TRBV19 and TRBJ1-5): DGGITQSPKYLFRKEGQNVTLSCEQNLNHDAMYWYRQDPGQGLRLIYYSQIVNDFQKGDIAEGYSVSREKKESFPLTVTSAQKNPTAFYLCASSSDRRGQPQHFGDGTRLSIL.

The rearrangement links TRBV2 to TRBJ2-1; tentatively, D is TRBD2 (6 bases). The V gene's germline CDR1 is SNHLY and CDR2 FYNNEI. This CDR3 has 14 residues. The ends were cut back, 2 bases at V and 4 bases at J, with 9 bases in the middle. The CDR3 DNA reads as TGTGCCAGCAGTGAATGGGGGACTTACAATGAGCAGTTCTTC. Its protein product is CASSEWGTYNEQFF.

The chain employs TRBV6-5 and TRBJ2-5; D gene ambiguous. TRBJ2-7 matches the DNA end more closely, so the J call is doubtful. The V gene's germline CDR1 is MNHEY and CDR2 SVGAGI. This CDR3 is 14 amino acids long. The CDR3 here is CASSYSRDSYEQYF. CDR3 sequence (DNA): TGTGCCAGCAGTTACTCCCGAGACTCTTACGAGCAGTACTTC.

The rearrangement joins TRBV29-1 to TRBJ2-1, with D uncertain. CDR3 size: 12 residues. Trimming left V 1 base short and J 8 bases short, with 9 bases between. Per the germline V gene, CDR1 is SQVTM and CDR2 is ANQGSEA. CDR3 in amino acids: CSVEALYHEQFF. CDR3 nucleotides: TGCAGCGTTGAAGCTTTGTATCATGAGCAGTTCTTC.

V is TRBV21-1 and J is TRBJ2-3; TRBD2 is the table's D call and was not checked against the DNA. TRBV21-1 is described as a pseudogene. The CDR3 loop spans 16 amino acids. The CDR3 nucleotides read TGTGCCAGCAGCCCTTGGGGACGGGAGGTCACAGATACGCAGTATTTT. The encoded protein is CASSPWGREVTDTQYF.

A single count supports this clone. The chain employs TRBV5-4 and TRBJ2-7; D gene ambiguous. Germline-derived CDR1 and CDR2 are SGHNT and YYREEE (reference sequence). The CDR3 contains 14 residues. The V gene lost 0 bases and the J gene lost 3 bases, with 10 bases spanning the gap. CDR3 in DNA: TGTGCCAGCAGCTTGGGGCTGTCAGGCTACGAGCAGTACTTC. Encoded protein: CASSLGLSGYEQYF.

The rearrangement uses TRBV5-1 and TRBJ1-1; 10 bases align to TRBD1. Trimming at V came to 0 bases and at J to 0 bases, leaving 2 bases not matched to a gene. The V gene's germline CDR1 is SGHRS and CDR2 YFSETQ. There are 16 residues in the CDR3. The CDR3: CASSLAGTGVNTEAFF. In DNA form, the CDR3 reads TGCGCCAGCAGCTTGGCCGGGACAGGGGTGAACACTGAAGCTTTCTTT.

The chain carries TRBV4-2 and TRBJ2-7, with 7 bases that match TRBD1. Germline loops: CDR1 LGHNA, CDR2 YNFKEQ. The CDR3 is 15 residues long. V lost 0 bases, J lost 2 bases, and 4 bases stayed unmatched. Here the CDR3 reads CASSQDRDSPYEQYF. The DNA for the CDR3 is TGTGCCAGCAGCCAAGATCGGGACAGCCCCTACGAGCAGTACTTC.

The V and J genes are TRBV25-1 and TRBJ2-2; 10 bases fit TRBD2. V lost 6 bases to trimming and J lost 7 bases; unmatched junction nucleotides: 11. The length of the CDR3 is 16 residues. Germline CDR1 MGHDK, CDR2 SYGVNS. CDR3 in DNA: TGTGCCAGCAGCCGTCCCGGGACTAGCGTGATCGGGGAGCTGTTTTTT. This encodes CASSRPGTSVIGELFF.

J is TRBJ2-2 and V is TRBV7-9; the D is unclear. Trimming pared 8 bases from V and 5 bases from J, leaving 21 bases between. This CDR3 comprises 16 residues. CDR1 is SEHNR, CDR2 FQNEAQ, per germline (reference sequence). The CDR3 here is CASQPIVPLETGELFF. The CDR3 DNA reads as TGTGCCAGCCAACCTATAGTCCCCCTAGAGACCGGGGAGCTGTTTTTT.

V and J are TRBV6-6 and TRBJ2-2; D may be TRBD1 (6 bases). This CDR3 comprises 15 residues. V shed 6 bases and J shed 2 bases, with 13 bases lying between them. Germline V gene sequence: CDR1 MNHNY, CDR2 SVGAGI (reference sequence). The CDR3 region is CASRKSGVNTGELFF. For the CDR3, the DNA is TGTGCCAGCAGAAAATCAGGGGTAAACACCGGGGAGCTGTTTTTT.